A selection of T cell receptor beta chains follows, all from one sample in a study of response to subunit inactivated influenza vaccine. One entry per CDR3 protein, called by TCRdb with MiXCR from the RT-PCR reads. This table has under 500,000 distinct CDR3 sequences, approximately 11% appearing once. The source was PBMCs from blood, collected roughly 6 weeks after vaccination. Every receptor here comes from a man in his fifties who received an inactivated influenza vaccine. CDR3s include the opening cysteine and the closing phenylalanine or tryptophan. A D gene is named only where the DNA matches it firmly. Size tells how often a clone was seen (once, few, many) or the class of an expanded clone, and some rows leave it out.

>TRBD1|TRBJ2-5|16|NA|TRBV7-9
TGTGCCAGCAGCCCCGCTCGGGGACAGGACCAAGAGACCCAGTACTTC
CASSPARGQDQETQYF
>NA|TRBJ2-2|14|NA|TRBV4-2
TGTGCCAGCAGCCCTACCGGGCCCACCGGGGAGCTGTTTTTT
CASSPTGPTGELFF
>TRBD1|TRBJ1-1|13|NA|TRBV12-3/TRBV12-4
TGTGCCAGCAGTACAGACAGGGTCACTGAAGCTTTCTTT
CASSTDRVTEAFF
>NA|TRBJ2-7|13|NA|TRBV20-1
TGCAGTGCAGTGGGGGGGCCACCCTACGAGCAGTACTTC
CSAVGGPPYEQYF
>TRBD2|TRBJ2-3|15|NA|TRBV3-1
TGTGCCAGCAGCCCGGGACTAGCGGCACAAGATACGCAGTATTTT
CASSPGLAAQDTQYF
>NA|TRBJ2-1|15|NA|TRBV5-1
TGCGCCAGCAGCCCCTTTAGGGAAAACTACAATGAGCAGTTCTTC
CASSPFRENYNEQFF
>NA|TRBJ1-4|16|few|TRBV12-3/TRBV12-4
TGTGCCAGCAGTTTAGTCTTCGGCAGTTCTAATGAAAAACTGTTTTTT
CASSLVFGSSNEKLFF
>NA|TRBJ1-5|14|few|TRBV20-1
TGCAGTGCTAGACCTGGGTTCAACAATCAGCCCCAGCATTTT
CSARPGFNNQPQHF
>TRBD2|TRBJ2-1|15|many|TRBV4-2
TGTGCCAGCAGCCCCCTTAGCGGGAGGGCCGGGGAGCAGTTCTTC
CASSPLSGRAGEQFF
>NA|TRBJ2-7|9|NA|TRBV10-3
TGTGCCAACTCTCCAGGGGAGAACTTC
CANSPGENF
>NA|TRBJ1-2|14|few|TRBV2
TGTGCCAGCAGGGAACAGACAGTCGGGGACGGCTACACCTTC
CASREQTVGDGYTF
>TRBD1|TRBJ2-3|13|NA|TRBV29-1
TGCAGCGCCCGGGACAGGGGCACAGATACGCAGTATTTT
CSARDRGTDTQYF
>NA|TRBJ2-1|15|many|TRBV5-1
TGCGCCAGCAGCTTGGGCCAGAGCCGCTACAATGAGCAGTTCTTC
CASSLGQSRYNEQFF
>TRBD1|TRBJ2-1|15|few|TRBV9
TGTGCCAGCAGCTATACAGGGGGGTCCTACAATGAGCAGTTCTTC
CASSYTGGSYNEQFF
>NA|TRBJ2-2|13|few|TRBV6-6
TGTGCCAGCAGTTGGGGGGAGGCCGGGGAGCTGTTTTTT
CASSWGEAGELFF
>NA|TRBJ1-1|15|NA|TRBV7-8
TGTGCCAGCAGCTTAGAAAGACAGAGGGTCACTGAAGCTTTCTTT
CASSLERQRVTEAFF
>TRBD2|TRBJ2-4|14|NA|TRBV3-1
TGTGCCAGCAGCCAAGGGACTAGCAAAAACATTCAGTACTTC
CASSQGTSKNIQYF
>NA|TRBJ1-2|11|few|TRBV29-1
TGCAGCGTTCCGGGGGTAGGAGGCTACACCTTC
CSVPGVGGYTF
>NA|TRBJ2-5|16|many|TRBV28
TGTGCCAGCAGTAAACCGACTGCTCAGGTCCAAGAGACCCAGTACTTC
CASSKPTAQVQETQYF
>NA|TRBJ2-2|16|NA|TRBV28
TGTGCCAGCAGGTTTCGGGACCACGCGAACACCGGGGAGCTGTTTTTT
CASRFRDHANTGELFF
>NA|TRBJ1-2|14|few|TRBV10-3
TGTGCCATCAGTACGGTGTCAGACGGGGATGGCTACACCTTC
CAISTVSDGDGYTF
>TRBD2|TRBJ2-7|13|many|TRBV10-3
TGTGCCATCACCCAGCGGGAGGGGGGCGAGCAGTACTTC
CAITQREGGEQYF
>NA|TRBJ2-1|15|few|TRBV20-1
TGCAGTGCTAGAGATGCCGCCGGTTCCTACAATGAGCAGTTCTTC
CSARDAAGSYNEQFF
>NA|TRBJ2-3|13|NA|TRBV6-5
TGTGCCAGCAGTTACTCGTTCACAGATACGCAGTATTTT
CASSYSFTDTQYF
>NA|TRBJ2-1|14|NA|TRBV11-2
TGTGCCAGCAGCTTAGCGACCTATTCCAATGAGCAGTTCTTC
CASSLATYSNEQFF
>NA|TRBJ1-1|13|NA|TRBV16
TGTGCCAGCATACACAACCTCAGGGTGGGGGCTTTCTTT
CASIHNLRVGAFF
>NA|TRBJ2-1|13|few|TRBV27
TGTGCCAGCAGCTTCGGGAGAGAGAATGAGCAGTTCTTC
CASSFGRENEQFF
>NA|TRBJ2-7|16|NA|TRBV4-1
TGCGCCAGCAACCAAGGGGCTAGCCTAGTGTACGACGAGCAGTACTTC
CASNQGASLVYDEQYF
>NA|TRBJ2-1|15|many|TRBV5-5
TGTGCCAGCAGCTCGACCGTGAGCTCCTACAATGAGCAGTTCTTC
CASSSTVSSYNEQFF
>TRBD1|TRBJ2-1|14|NA|TRBV29-1
TGCAGCGTTGCTTTGGGCAGGGGGTGGAATGAGCAGTTCTTC
CSVALGRGWNEQFF
>TRBD2|TRBJ2-1|14|many|TRBV7-9
TGTGCCAGCAGCTCCGTCGGGGGGAACAATGAGCAGTTCTTC
CASSSVGGNNEQFF
>NA|TRBJ1-5|13|NA|TRBV20-1
TGCAGTGCCGGACGGGAAGTCAATCAGCCCCAGCATTTT
CSAGREVNQPQHF
>NA|TRBJ1-1|13|few|TRBV12-3/TRBV12-4
TGTGCCAGCAGTTTACAGAAGAACACTGAAGCTTTCTTT
CASSLQKNTEAFF